The subject of this entry is one T cell receptor (beta chain). This entry comes from a study of blood T cell repertoires in COVID-19. Across the whole study: T cells, B-cell-depleted T cells, or PBMCs provided the cDNA or gDNA that served as material.

In the authors' workflow: Reference gene primer amplification gave estimated nucleated cell counts. The repertoire was sequenced with immunoSEQ multiplex PCR; TCRdb's copy has only in-frame clones and lacks some. V and J calls and clone size come straight from that table; D and trimming were deduced from the DNA. This table has nearly 100,000 clones, around nine tenths appearing once. Trimming pared 1 base from V and 7 bases from J, leaving 14 bases between. CDR1 SGHAT and CDR2 FQNNGV come from the germline V gene. The CDR3 extends over 15 amino acids. The sample taken for sequencing was peripheral blood. The chain is built from TRBV11-2 and TRBJ2-4, with D possibly matching TRBD2 (6 bases). This clonotype originated in a man older than 75 with acute or convalescent COVID-19. The CDR3 coding sequence is TGTGCCAGCAGCTTAGGCCCATCTGGAGGGAACATTCAGTACTTC. Residues: CASSLGPSGGNIQYF.